The 8 T cell receptor beta chains reported below all come from one sample, sequenced in a study of control samples from healthy donors and cancer patients. TCRdb's copy holds only in-frame clones and misses some; the assay was immunoSEQ multiplex PCR. This sample has roughly 100,000 clones, with 83% found just once. What was sequenced was blood. The receptors derive from a woman aged 45-59 years in good health.

Details on this clone: The junction does not match germline at one end; this may be a read error. CDR3 loop: CASSLAPSGSLFNEQFF. The CDR3 coding sequence is TGTGCTAGCAGCTTAGCCCCTAGCGGGAGCTTATTCAATGAGCAGTTCTTC. The rearrangement joins TRBV7-7 to TRBJ2-1, with 10 bases aligning to TRBD2. This CDR3 is 17 amino acids long. CDR1 and CDR2 from the germline V gene are SSHAT and FNYEAQ (reference sequence). The entire variable domain, with the rest obtained from reference TRBV7-7 and TRBJ2-1, is as follows: GAGVSQSPRYKVTKRGQDVTLRCDPISSHATLYWYQQALGQGPEFLTYFNYEAQPDKSGLPSDRFSAERPEGSISTLTIQRTEQRDSAMYRCASSLAPSGSLFNEQFFGPGTRLTVL.

V is TRBV7-2 and J is TRBJ2-1; 13 bases are shared with TRBD2. Per germline, CDR1 SGHTA and CDR2 FQGNSA. After removal of 3 bases from V and 6 bases from J, the junction contained 11 bases not matched to a gene. CDR3 length: 18 residues. The CDR3 reads CASSFRTSGGARGNEQFF. DNA for the CDR3: TGTGCCAGCAGCTTCCGGACTAGCGGGGGCGCTAGGGGCAATGAGCAGTTCTTC.

This clone was counted only a few times. This rearrangement joins TRBV5-1 to TRBJ2-5, with TRBD1 matching over 7 bases. Germline loops: CDR1 SGHRS, CDR2 YFSETQ. This CDR3 spans 15 amino acids. Losses at the gene ends were 1 base for V and 3 bases for J; bases not matched to a gene: 6. CDR3 protein: CASSLKTGTEETQYF. CDR3 sequence (DNA): TGCGCCAGCAGCTTGAAGACAGGGACGGAAGAGACCCAGTACTTC. Complete variable domain (other parts from reference TRBV5-1 and TRBJ2-5): KAGVTQTPRYLIKTRGQQVTLSCSPISGHRSVSWYQQTPGQGLQFLFEYFSETQRNKGNFPGRFSGRQFSNSRSEMNVSTLELGDSALYLCASSLKTGTEETQYFGPGTRLLVL.

J is TRBJ1-1 and V is TRBV4-3; D not certain. The CDR3 runs to 15 residues. Looked up from germline, CDR1 is LGHNA and CDR2 is YSLEER. The ends were cut back, 3 bases at V and 5 bases at J, with 16 bases in the middle. The CDR3 here is CASSQMGPAGTEAFF. CDR3 DNA sequence: TGCGCCAGCAGCCAGATGGGTCCCGCGGGGACTGAAGCTTTCTTT.

V usage is TRBV7-9 and J usage is TRBJ2-3, with 7 bases identical to TRBD2. Per germline, CDR1 SEHNR and CDR2 FQNEAQ (reference sequence). There are 19 residues in the CDR3. Trimming at V came to 4 bases and at J to 0 bases, leaving 16 bases not matched to a gene. The CDR3 nucleotides are TGTGCCAGCAGCTCCCCTACCGGGACTATCCTTTCTAGCACAGATACGCAGTATTTT. Protein sequence: CASSSPTGTILSSTDTQYF.

A word on this clone: This sample includes further DNA sequences coding for the same CDR3. The rearrangement joins TRBV5-1 to TRBJ2-7; 8 nucleotides match TRBD2. After removal of 0 bases from V and 3 bases from J, the junction contained 8 bases not matched to a gene. This CDR3 comprises 16 residues. Germline V CDR1 and CDR2: SGHRS, YFSETQ. CDR3 in amino acids: CASSLVSGGAYYEQYF. For the CDR3, the DNA is TGCGCCAGCAGCTTGGTGAGCGGGGGTGCCTACTACGAGCAGTACTTC.

This clone was observed a few times. This chain joins TRBV5-6 and TRBJ2-5; TRBD1 matches 7 bases. The CDR3 length is 15 residues. Germline-derived CDR1 and CDR2 are SGHDT and YYEEEE. V was clipped by 2 bases and J by 5 bases; unmatched bases: 9. The DNA of the CDR3 is TGTGCCAGCAGCTTTCCGGGACAGCCCGCGGAGACCCAGTACTTC. Its protein is CASSFPGQPAETQYF.

The chain is built from TRBV5-6 and TRBJ2-5, with D perhaps being TRBD1 or TRBD2 (5 bases each). V lost 0 bases, J lost 5 bases, and 17 bases lay in between. CDR1 is SGHDT, CDR2 YYEEEE, per germline. The CDR3 consists of 16 residues. In DNA, the CDR3 is TGTGCCAGCAGCTTGGGCCAGACTCTTGAGGGGGAGACCCAGTACTTC. It encodes CASSLGQTLEGETQYF.